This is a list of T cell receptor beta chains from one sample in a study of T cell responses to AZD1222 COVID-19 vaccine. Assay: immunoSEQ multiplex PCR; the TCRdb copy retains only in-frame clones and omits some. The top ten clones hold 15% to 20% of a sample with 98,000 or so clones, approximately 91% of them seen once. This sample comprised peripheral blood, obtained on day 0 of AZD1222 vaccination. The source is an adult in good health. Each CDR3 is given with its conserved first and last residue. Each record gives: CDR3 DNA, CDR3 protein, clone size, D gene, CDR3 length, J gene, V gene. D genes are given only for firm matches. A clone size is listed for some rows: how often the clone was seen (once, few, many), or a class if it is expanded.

cdr3_nt: TGTGCCAGTAGTAAACCGACAGGACAGAACACCGGGGAGCTGTTTTTT; cdr3_aa: CASSKPTGQNTGELFF; clone_size: once; d_call: -; cdr3_length: 16; j_call: TRBJ2-2; v_call: TRBV19
cdr3_nt: TGTGCCAGCAGGGGGAAGGGGAATCAGCCCCAGCATTTT; cdr3_aa: CASRGKGNQPQHF; clone_size: -; d_call: -; cdr3_length: 13; j_call: TRBJ1-5; v_call: TRBV2
cdr3_nt: TGTGCCAGCAGCCGAGGGACCTCCTACGAGCAGTACTTC; cdr3_aa: CASSRGTSYEQYF; clone_size: -; d_call: -; cdr3_length: 13; j_call: TRBJ2-7; v_call: TRBV7-6
cdr3_nt: TGCGCCAGCAGCTTGGACCCCGGGACAGCAGAGACCCAGTACTTC; cdr3_aa: CASSLDPGTAETQYF; clone_size: -; d_call: TRBD1; cdr3_length: 15; j_call: TRBJ2-5; v_call: TRBV5-1
cdr3_nt: TGTGCCAGCGGAGGACAGGGGGCGAGGGAGACCCAGTACTTC; cdr3_aa: CASGGQGARETQYF; clone_size: -; d_call: TRBD1; cdr3_length: 14; j_call: TRBJ2-5; v_call: TRBV2
cdr3_nt: TGCGCCAGCAGCCAAGATCAAGGTTCTGGAAACACCATATATTTT; cdr3_aa: CASSQDQGSGNTIYF; clone_size: -; d_call: -; cdr3_length: 15; j_call: TRBJ1-3; v_call: TRBV4-1
cdr3_nt: TGTGCCAGCAGTGACAGGGGGAACGGGGCCAACGTCCTGACTTTC; cdr3_aa: CASSDRGNGANVLTF; clone_size: -; d_call: TRBD1; cdr3_length: 15; j_call: TRBJ2-6; v_call: TRBV6-1
cdr3_nt: TGCAGCGTTGGAGGCCGATCCATGGAGACCCAGTACTTC; cdr3_aa: CSVGGRSMETQYF; clone_size: -; d_call: -; cdr3_length: 13; j_call: TRBJ2-5; v_call: TRBV29-1
cdr3_nt: TGTGCCAGCAGTTCAAACAGGGTCCACGAGCAGTACTTC; cdr3_aa: CASSSNRVHEQYF; clone_size: -; d_call: -; cdr3_length: 13; j_call: TRBJ2-7; v_call: TRBV27
cdr3_nt: TGTGCCAGCAGCTTAGTAGGTCCAAACACCGGGGAGCTGTTTTTT; cdr3_aa: CASSLVGPNTGELFF; clone_size: -; d_call: -; cdr3_length: 15; j_call: TRBJ2-2; v_call: TRBV7-9
cdr3_nt: TGTGCCAGCAGCTTAAACATGAATAACTATGGCTACACCTTC; cdr3_aa: CASSLNMNNYGYTF; clone_size: -; d_call: -; cdr3_length: 14; j_call: TRBJ1-2; v_call: TRBV7-9
cdr3_nt: TGTGCCACCAGCACATTCCCGCGACAGGGTAGCAATCAGCCCCAGCATTTT; cdr3_aa: CATSTFPRQGSNQPQHF; clone_size: -; d_call: TRBD1; cdr3_length: 17; j_call: TRBJ1-5; v_call: TRBV15
cdr3_nt: TGCGCCAGCACCGCGGGGCTCTCTGGAAACACCATATATTTT; cdr3_aa: CASTAGLSGNTIYF; clone_size: -; d_call: -; cdr3_length: 14; j_call: TRBJ1-3; v_call: TRBV10-1
cdr3_nt: TGTGCCATCAGTGAGTCGAATTCCCCGGGGACCCAGTACTTC; cdr3_aa: CAISESNSPGTQYF; clone_size: -; d_call: -; cdr3_length: 14; j_call: TRBJ2-5; v_call: TRBV10-3
cdr3_nt: TGTGCCAGTAGTATCTCGGCGGGGGGCCTTCTACGTGGAGATACGCAGTATTTT; cdr3_aa: CASSISAGGLLRGDTQYF; clone_size: -; d_call: TRBD2; cdr3_length: 18; j_call: TRBJ2-3; v_call: TRBV19
cdr3_nt: TGCGCCAGCAGCTTTACCCAGAGACAGACAGAATCACCCCCAAATCAGCCCCAGCATTTT; cdr3_aa: CASSFTQRQTESPPNQPQHF; clone_size: once; d_call: -; cdr3_length: 20; j_call: TRBJ1-5; v_call: TRBV5-1
cdr3_nt: TGTGCCAGCAGCGGGTACCAAGAGACCCAGTACTTC; cdr3_aa: CASSGYQETQYF; clone_size: once; d_call: -; cdr3_length: 12; j_call: TRBJ2-5; v_call: TRBV7-9
cdr3_nt: TGTGCCAGCAGTTTTAAGTTGAACACTGAAGCTTTCTTT; cdr3_aa: CASSFKLNTEAFF; clone_size: -; d_call: -; cdr3_length: 13; j_call: TRBJ1-1; v_call: TRBV6-5
cdr3_nt: TGTGCTAGTGGTTTGGCCCTAGGAGATGAGCAGTTCTTC; cdr3_aa: CASGLALGDEQFF; clone_size: -; d_call: -; cdr3_length: 13; j_call: TRBJ2-1; v_call: TRBV12-5
cdr3_nt: TGTGCCAGCAGCTTAGTGGGGGGCTCTACTGGAAACACCATATATTTT; cdr3_aa: CASSLVGGSTGNTIYF; clone_size: -; d_call: -; cdr3_length: 16; j_call: TRBJ1-3; v_call: TRBV7-9
cdr3_nt: TGTGCCAGCAGCCTTAGATATGAGCAGTTCTTC; cdr3_aa: CASSLRYEQFF; clone_size: -; d_call: -; cdr3_length: 11; j_call: TRBJ2-1; v_call: TRBV3-1/TRBV3-2
cdr3_nt: TGTGCCAGCACGAACCGGGACGAGGGCTACACCTTC; cdr3_aa: CASTNRDEGYTF; clone_size: -; d_call: -; cdr3_length: 12; j_call: TRBJ1-2; v_call: TRBV6-6
cdr3_nt: TGTGCCAGTAGTATATTCCCCCTCCAAGGGCGTGGCGAGCAGTACTTC; cdr3_aa: CASSIFPLQGRGEQYF; clone_size: -; d_call: -; cdr3_length: 16; j_call: TRBJ2-7; v_call: TRBV19
cdr3_nt: TGTGCCAGCAGCCACCTGGACAGGGATGGCGAGCAGTACTTC; cdr3_aa: CASSHLDRDGEQYF; clone_size: once; d_call: TRBD1; cdr3_length: 14; j_call: TRBJ2-7; v_call: TRBV3-1/TRBV3-2
cdr3_nt: TGTGCCAGCAGAAAATATAGCAATCAGCCCCAGCATTTT; cdr3_aa: CASRKYSNQPQHF; clone_size: -; d_call: -; cdr3_length: 13; j_call: TRBJ1-5; v_call: TRBV6-5
cdr3_nt: TGCGCCAGCAGTCTGGACGGGCCCAAGTTAGAGCAGTACTTC; cdr3_aa: CASSLDGPKLEQYF; clone_size: -; d_call: -; cdr3_length: 14; j_call: TRBJ2-7; v_call: TRBV5-1
cdr3_nt: TGTGCCAGCAGTCCCTGGACAGGGAAAGAGACCCAGTACTTC; cdr3_aa: CASSPWTGKETQYF; clone_size: -; d_call: TRBD1; cdr3_length: 14; j_call: TRBJ2-5; v_call: TRBV6-5
cdr3_nt: TGTGCCAGCAGCGCTACGGGGGGAAGAGGTGCTGGCTACACCTTC; cdr3_aa: CASSATGGRGAGYTF; clone_size: -; d_call: -; cdr3_length: 15; j_call: TRBJ1-2; v_call: TRBV9
cdr3_nt: TGCGCCAGCAGCCCAATTATCGGGAGTCGCGAGCAGTACTTC; cdr3_aa: CASSPIIGSREQYF; clone_size: -; d_call: -; cdr3_length: 14; j_call: TRBJ2-7; v_call: TRBV5-1
cdr3_nt: TGCAGCGTTGAAGACACAAGTCGGAACACTGAAGCTTTCTTT; cdr3_aa: CSVEDTSRNTEAFF; clone_size: -; d_call: -; cdr3_length: 14; j_call: TRBJ1-1; v_call: TRBV29-1
cdr3_nt: TGTGCCAGCAGCTTAGACAGGGGACGGGTCCAGCCCCAGCATTTT; cdr3_aa: CASSLDRGRVQPQHF; clone_size: -; d_call: TRBD1; cdr3_length: 15; j_call: TRBJ1-5; v_call: TRBV7-2
cdr3_nt: TGTGCCAGCCGGCTCCGGGTCTCCTCCTACGAGCAGTACTTC; cdr3_aa: CASRLRVSSYEQYF; clone_size: few; d_call: -; cdr3_length: 14; j_call: TRBJ2-7; v_call: TRBV27
cdr3_nt: TGTGCCAGCAGCTCAGACAGCTACAATGAGCAGTTCTTC; cdr3_aa: CASSSDSYNEQFF; clone_size: -; d_call: -; cdr3_length: 13; j_call: TRBJ2-1; v_call: TRBV7-3
cdr3_nt: TGTGCCAGCAGCCTAGGGGGCGAGCAGTACTTC; cdr3_aa: CASSLGGEQYF; clone_size: once; d_call: -; cdr3_length: 11; j_call: TRBJ2-7; v_call: TRBV3-1/TRBV3-2
cdr3_nt: TGTGCCAGCAGCCCCAGCCTCTCTGGAAACACCATATATTTT; cdr3_aa: CASSPSLSGNTIYF; clone_size: -; d_call: -; cdr3_length: 14; j_call: TRBJ1-3; v_call: TRBV7-9
cdr3_nt: TGCGCCAGCAGCGGACGGTCGGGGGGAGATTCACCCCTCCACTTT; cdr3_aa: CASSGRSGGDSPLHF; clone_size: -; d_call: -; cdr3_length: 15; j_call: TRBJ1-6; v_call: TRBV5-1
cdr3_nt: TGTGCCAGCAGCCGGGACAGGAACACTGAAGCTTTCTTT; cdr3_aa: CASSRDRNTEAFF; clone_size: -; d_call: TRBD1; cdr3_length: 13; j_call: TRBJ1-1; v_call: TRBV12-3/TRBV12-4
cdr3_nt: TGTGCCAGCAGCTTAGGACAGTACTATGGCTACACCTTC; cdr3_aa: CASSLGQYYGYTF; clone_size: -; d_call: -; cdr3_length: 13; j_call: TRBJ1-2; v_call: TRBV7-9
cdr3_nt: TGCGCCAGCAGGGAGGGGTGTCTACAGCCCCAGCATTTT; cdr3_aa: CASREGCLQPQHF; clone_size: few; d_call: -; cdr3_length: 13; j_call: TRBJ1-5; v_call: TRBV10-1
cdr3_nt: TGTGCCAGCTCAGGTTTAGGGGATGAGCAGTTCTTC; cdr3_aa: CASSGLGDEQFF; clone_size: -; d_call: -; cdr3_length: 12; j_call: TRBJ2-1; v_call: TRBV18
cdr3_nt: TGTGCCTGGAGTGTAATTGGACAGAGCGGGACCGGGGAGCTGTTTTTT; cdr3_aa: CAWSVIGQSGTGELFF; clone_size: -; d_call: -; cdr3_length: 16; j_call: TRBJ2-2; v_call: TRBV30
cdr3_nt: TGTGCCAGCAGCGGATTCGGGGGGTTGGTAGAGACCCAGTACTTC; cdr3_aa: CASSGFGGLVETQYF; clone_size: -; d_call: TRBD2; cdr3_length: 15; j_call: TRBJ2-5; v_call: TRBV11-2
cdr3_nt: TGTGCCAGCAGAAGGACGCCATACTTGGAGACCCAGTACTTC; cdr3_aa: CASRRTPYLETQYF; clone_size: -; d_call: -; cdr3_length: 14; j_call: TRBJ2-5; v_call: TRBV6-5
cdr3_nt: TGTGCCAGCAGCCAGACCAGGGGGTCCACTGAAGCTTTCTTT; cdr3_aa: CASSQTRGSTEAFF; clone_size: -; d_call: TRBD1; cdr3_length: 14; j_call: TRBJ1-1; v_call: TRBV3-1/TRBV3-2
cdr3_nt: TGTGCCAGCAGCTTAGCCCTCTGGACATTTTCATTTCCTAGCACAGATACGCAGTATTTT; cdr3_aa: CASSLALWTFSFPSTDTQYF; clone_size: -; d_call: -; cdr3_length: 20; j_call: TRBJ2-3; v_call: TRBV7-4
cdr3_nt: TGTGCCAGCAGCCTATTAGTGGGGGGCCCTTACAATGAGCAGTTCTTC; cdr3_aa: CASSLLVGGPYNEQFF; clone_size: -; d_call: -; cdr3_length: 16; j_call: TRBJ2-1; v_call: TRBV14
cdr3_nt: TGTGCCAGCAGCCCCCCCGGGATGAACACTGAAGCTTTCTTT; cdr3_aa: CASSPPGMNTEAFF; clone_size: once; d_call: -; cdr3_length: 14; j_call: TRBJ1-1; v_call: TRBV7-9
cdr3_nt: TGTGCCAGCAGTTACTTTCTGAGGGGTTACGAGCAGTACTTC; cdr3_aa: CASSYFLRGYEQYF; clone_size: -; d_call: -; cdr3_length: 14; j_call: TRBJ2-7; v_call: TRBV2
cdr3_nt: TGTGCCACCAGCCGCGTCGGAGTGCGCTACGAGCAGTACTTC; cdr3_aa: CATSRVGVRYEQYF; clone_size: -; d_call: -; cdr3_length: 14; j_call: TRBJ2-7; v_call: TRBV15
cdr3_nt: TGCGCCAGCAGCTTGGTTTGGGGAGATAACTATGGCTACACCTTC; cdr3_aa: CASSLVWGDNYGYTF; clone_size: -; d_call: -; cdr3_length: 15; j_call: TRBJ1-2; v_call: TRBV5-1
cdr3_nt: TGCACCAGAAAGACAGGAGGGTATGGCTACACCTTC; cdr3_aa: CTRKTGGYGYTF; clone_size: few; d_call: -; cdr3_length: 12; j_call: TRBJ1-2; v_call: TRBV1
cdr3_nt: TGTGCCAGTAGTGACACAGGGTCCTACGAGCAGTACTTC; cdr3_aa: CASSDTGSYEQYF; clone_size: -; d_call: -; cdr3_length: 13; j_call: TRBJ2-7; v_call: TRBV19
cdr3_nt: TGTGCCAGCAGTTACACTGGGAAGATTCGTGGTGAGCAGTTCTTC; cdr3_aa: CASSYTGKIRGEQFF; clone_size: -; d_call: -; cdr3_length: 15; j_call: TRBJ2-1; v_call: TRBV6-5
cdr3_nt: TGTGCCAGCAGCATCCAGGGGAGGACTGAAGCTTTCTTT; cdr3_aa: CASSIQGRTEAFF; clone_size: -; d_call: -; cdr3_length: 13; j_call: TRBJ1-1; v_call: TRBV7-3